This T cell receptor (beta chain) was recovered during a study of tumor and adjacent non-tumor tissue in lung cancer. As for the study in general: There were about 12 adenocarcinoma, a couple of squamous cell carcinoma and 1 small cell lung cancer cases. Findings and limits, study-wide: Shorter survival was associated with higher TCR diversity in tumors.

A modified ARM-PCR protocol with three rounds of nested PCR amplified TCRbeta. TCRdb recomputed calls from the multiplex PCR reads with MiXCR, one row per CDR3 protein. In the table there are some 80,000 distinct CDR3 sequences, less than 85% of which are singletons. No cell sorting was done before RNA was extracted from the tissue. More than 3 cm separated this lung sample from the edge of the tumor. CDR1 ENHRY and CDR2 SYGVKD come from the germline V gene. CDR3 size: 14 residues. Details on this clonotype: Its target is not known. A read error is possible here, since a much larger clone lies one base away.

The sample consisted of distant non-tumor lung tissue. This clonotype was sampled from a man in his 70s with non-small cell lung cancer. The V call is TRBV10-3, the J call TRBJ1-1, with unresolved D. The CDR3 region is CATQTVSDRTEVFF. The CDR3 DNA is TGTGCCACCCAGACGGTGTCTGATAGGACTGAAGTTTTCTTT.